The present T cell receptor (beta chain) was sequenced within a study of cytotoxic CD8 clonotypes in ibrutinib-treated CLL. The method was immunoSEQ multiplex PCR; TCRdb's version includes in-frame clones alone and lacks a portion of them. This repertoire shows around 60,000 clones, about 72% found once; its top ten account for 43%. About 2 micrograms of genomic DNA from cryopreserved PBMCs went into TCR beta libraries. Trimming took off 1 base at V and 4 bases at J, with 12 bases between the two ends. Germline CDR1 MRHNA, CDR2 SNTAGT. This CDR3 spans 15 amino acids. General study points: Clonality (at baseline) was higher than in age-matched healthy donors and tracked circulating CD8+ T-cell counts.

For this clone: Its antigen is not known.

Sequencing was performed on PBMCs, taken after 12 months of ibrutinib treatment. V gene TRBV6-4 combines with J gene TRBJ2-3, with D perhaps matching TRBD1 (5 bases). The receptor comes from a human donor with chronic lymphocytic leukemia. The CDR3 here is CASSDLLRGSDTQYF. CDR3 DNA: TGTGCCAGCAGTGACTTACTTAGGGGATCAGATACGCAGTATTTT.